Listed here are 27 T cell receptor beta chains from one sample, sequenced in a study of T cells after yellow fever vaccination. TCRdb used MiXCR to reprocess the 5' RACE reads, holding one entry per CDR3 protein. The sample includes 250,000 or so distinct CDR3 sequences, approximately 6.8% of them seen just once. Sequenced here: CD4+ T cells sorted from PBMCs, sampled on the day of the yellow fever booster vaccination. All receptors derive from a man in his thirties or forties who received the YFV17D yellow fever vaccine.

This clonotype was seen only a few times. V and J are TRBV7-2 and TRBJ2-7, with D possibly matching TRBD1 (7 bases). Germline V CDR1 and CDR2: SGHTA, FQGNSA. Trimming took 1 base from V and 5 from J, leaving 18 bases between them. The CDR3 covers 16 residues. The CDR3 here is CASSLEAGGGGHEQYF. DNA of the CDR3: TGTGCCAGCAGCTTAGAGGCCGGAGGGGGCGGCCACGAGCAGTACTTC.

In its sample, this clonotype was seen many times. This chain links TRBV3-1 with TRBJ2-1; unclear D gene. Per the germline V gene, CDR1 is LGHDT and CDR2 is YNNKEL (reference sequence). Deletions cut 1 base from V and 7 bases from J, with 5 bases between. CDR3 length equals 12 residues. The CDR3 spells CASSQGLNEQFF. CDR3 DNA: TGTGCCAGCAGCCAAGGGTTGAATGAGCAGTTCTTC.

The chain links TRBV5-4 to TRBJ2-5; D is unclear. The V gene's germline CDR1 is SGHNT and CDR2 YYREEE (reference sequence). The CDR3 extends over 13 amino acids. V shed 3 bases and J shed 5 bases, with 11 bases lying between them. Here the CDR3 reads CASSWWEWETQYF. CDR3 bases: TGTGCCAGCAGCTGGTGGGAATGGGAGACCCAGTACTTC.

In this sample, this clonotype turned up a few times. The chain joins TRBV20-1 to TRBJ2-7, with 8 bases lining up with TRBD2. Trimming at V came to 6 bases and at J to 0 bases, leaving 4 bases not matched to a gene. The CDR3 is 13 amino acids. Germline V gene data show CDR1 as DFQATT and CDR2 as SNEGSKA (reference sequence). CDR3 nucleotide sequence: TGCAGTGCCACTAGCGGACGCTCCTACGAGCAGTACTTC. Its protein is CSATSGRSYEQYF.

This clonotype was detected only a few times. This rearrangement joins TRBV20-1 to TRBJ2-7, with a tentative D call TRBD2 (6 bases). Trimming cost V 3 bases and J 4 bases, with 13 bases left between them. This CDR3 comprises 13 residues. Germline values: CDR1 DFQATT, CDR2 SNEGSKA (reference sequence). CDR3 bases: TGCAGTGCTAGCGAAACCGGGGGTTACGAGCAGTACTTC. This translates into CSASETGGYEQYF.

This clonotype turned up a few times. This chain links TRBV10-3 with TRBJ2-6, with TRBD2 matching over 7 bases. This CDR3 spans 17 amino acids. Per the germline V gene, CDR1 is ENHRY and CDR2 is SYGVKD. The junction had 7 bases not matched to a gene; V was cut back by 4 bases and J by 1 base. CDR3 protein: CAISGGAGVSGANVLTF. The CDR3 DNA sequence: TGTGCCATCAGTGGAGGCGCGGGGGTGTCTGGGGCCAACGTCCTGACTTTC.

This clonotype was seen a few times. The CDR3 sequence is CASSLRGVKSYYNEQFF. The CDR3 bases are TGTGCCAGCAGCCTAAGGGGGGTCAAATCATATTACAATGAGCAGTTCTTC. The chain uses TRBV11-2 and TRBJ2-1; D is perhaps TRBD1 or TRBD2 (6 bases each). CDR1 and CDR2 (germline): SGHAT, FQNNGV. V lost 5 bases, J lost 4 bases, and 21 bases lay in between. The CDR3 loop spans 17 amino acids.

This clonotype was seen more than once but under ten times. The chain links TRBV12-3 or TRBV12-4 to TRBJ2-7, with D possibly being TRBD2 (6 bases). Trimming cost V 3 bases and J 6 bases, with 12 bases left between them. The CDR3 extends over 13 amino acids. CDR3 protein: CASSFWGAGEQYF. DNA for the CDR3: TGTGCCAGCAGTTTTTGGGGAGCGGGCGAGCAGTACTTC.

Many counts were recorded for this clonotype. The gene calls are TRBV6-1 and TRBJ2-1; 15 bases line up with TRBD2. Per the germline V gene, CDR1 is MNHNS and CDR2 is SASEGT. Losses at the gene ends were 5 bases for V and 11 bases for J; bases not matched to a gene: 7. This CDR3 contains 15 residues. CDR3: CASSPGTSGRNQQFF. Written as DNA, the CDR3 is TGTGCCAGCAGTCCCGGGACTAGCGGGAGGAATCAGCAGTTCTTC.

In this sample, this clonotype turned up many times. This chain uses TRBV18 with TRBJ2-7; no clear D. Trimming pared 2 bases from V and 6 bases from J, leaving 11 bases between. In germline, CDR1 is KGHSH, CDR2 LQKENI. CDR3 size: 13 residues. The CDR3 bases are TGTGCCAGCTCACCATCCACGACGGGCGAGCAGTACTTC. As protein: CASSPSTTGEQYF.

The V gene is TRBV19, the J gene TRBJ1-5; D is unresolved. Trimming removed 6 bases at V and 3 bases at J, with 21 bases between. From germline, CDR1 is LNHDA and CDR2 SQIVND (reference sequence). The CDR3 extends over 17 amino acids. The CDR3 protein is CASRNLAAGRDNQPQHF. CDR3 nucleotides: TGTGCCAGTAGAAATCTCGCCGCGGGGAGAGACAATCAGCCCCAGCATTTT.

The V gene is TRBV29-1, the J gene TRBJ2-5, with 10 bases matching TRBD1. CDR3 length equals 14 residues. Germline V gives CDR1 SQVTM, CDR2 ANQGSEA. J gave up 4 bases and V 5 bases, and 7 bases lay outside the gene matches. DNA for the CDR3: TGCAGCGTTCAGGGACAGGGGTTCTTAGAGACCCAGTACTTC. It is translated as CSVQGQGFLETQYF.

As concerns this clonotype: This may come from a read error, since a much larger clone is one base off. The chain joins TRBV5-6 to TRBJ2-2, with 9 bases fitting TRBD1. The germline V gene encodes CDR1 SGHDT and CDR2 YYEEEE. This CDR3 spans 16 amino acids. The DNA of the CDR3 is TGTGTCAGCAGCTTGGCCCCGGGACAGGGTACCGGGGAGCTGTTTTTT. Encoded protein: CVSSLAPGQGTGELFF.

This clonotype came up many times. The V and J genes are TRBV4-2 and TRBJ1-2; D uncertain. The germline CDR1 and CDR2 sequences are LGHNA and YNFKEQ. The V end was cut by 4 bases, the J end by 3 bases, with 6 bases between. The CDR3 loop spans 12 amino acids. CDR3 amino acids: CASSRTDYGYTF. The CDR3 DNA reads as TGTGCCAGCAGCCGGACCGACTATGGCTACACCTTC.

This clonotype came up many times. The chain combines TRBV15 with TRBJ2-3, with D uncertain. V lost 1 base and J lost 6, with 8 bases in between. The CDR3 totals 13 residues. Germline V lookup: CDR1 LNHNV, CDR2 YYDKDF (reference sequence). CDR3 sequence: CATSRGSFDTQYF. CDR3 sequence (DNA): TGTGCCACCAGCAGAGGGTCATTCGATACGCAGTATTTT. Based on the CDR3 plus reference TRBV15 and TRBJ2-3, the full variable domain is DAMVIQNPRYQVTQFGKPVTLSCSQTLNHNVMYWYQQKSSQAPKLLFHYYDKDFNNEADTPDNFQSRRPNTSFCFLDIRSPGLGDTAMYLCATSRGSFDTQYFGPGTRLTVL.

V and J are TRBV29-1 and TRBJ1-3; D is unclear. The V end was cut by 4 bases, the J end by 2 bases, with 18 bases between. Germline V CDR1 and CDR2: SQVTM, ANQGSEA. The CDR3 consists of 16 residues. The CDR3 DNA reads as TGCAGCGTTGGTAAGGGTTTTCCCGGACCTGGAAACACCATATATTTT. Translated: CSVGKGFPGPGNTIYF.

There are many counts of this clonotype. The chain uses TRBV5-5 and TRBJ1-1; the D gene is possibly TRBD1 (5 bases). Trimming took off 1 base at V and 0 bases at J, with 10 bases between the two ends. Germline V lookup: CDR1 SGHKS, CDR2 YYEKEE (reference sequence). The CDR3 extends over 15 amino acids. The CDR3 loop is CASSLTGQVNTEAFF. In DNA form, the CDR3 reads TGTGCCAGCAGCTTGACAGGTCAAGTGAACACTGAAGCTTTCTTT.

The gene calls are TRBV12-3 or TRBV12-4 and TRBJ2-7, with TRBD2 identical over 8 bases. This CDR3 region has 15 residues. J gave up 2 bases and V 1 base, and 4 bases lay outside the gene matches. Here the CDR3 DNA reads TGTGCCAGCAGTTTAGAAGGGGGACTAGCCTACGAGCAGTACTTC. It translates to CASSLEGGLAYEQYF.

This clonotype was picked up many times. The chain couples TRBV24-1 to TRBJ2-3, with D possibly TRBD1 on 6 matching bases. V was cut by 4 bases and J by 2 bases, with 21 bases left in between. Germline V CDR1 and CDR2: KGHDR, SFDVKD. There are 18 residues in the CDR3. The CDR3 reads CATSESPGHGSITDTQYF. The CDR3 nucleotides read TGTGCCACCAGTGAGTCCCCGGGACACGGGTCGATCACAGATACGCAGTATTTT.

Many counts were recorded for this clonotype. This chain connects TRBV6-2 or TRBV6-3 to TRBJ2-3; maybe TRBD2 (6 bases). The CDR3 totals 16 residues. Germline V gene data show CDR1 as MNHEY and CDR2 as SVGEGT. V was clipped by 5 bases and J by 14 bases, with 29 bases between them. CDR3 sequence reads: CASSTRPQPGTPVTYF. CDR3 bases: TGTGCCAGCAGTACCCGGCCCCAGCCCGGGACTCCCGTGACGTATTTT.

A word on this clonotype: Possible read error: a much larger clone is one base away. V gene TRBV3-1 combines with J gene TRBJ2-1, with 8 bases identical to TRBD2. V shed 0 bases and J 7 bases; nucleotides not matched to a gene: 14. The CDR3 is 18 residues long. The germline V gene has CDR1 LGHDT and CDR2 YNNKEL (reference sequence). DNA of the CDR3: TGTGCCAGCAGCCAAGAAGGGGGTTACCGGGAGGGAAAGAATGAGCAGTTCTTC. Amino acids: CASSQEGGYREGKNEQFF.

The rearrangement joins TRBV5-4 to TRBJ2-2; a weak D match, TRBD2 (5 bases). Germline-derived CDR1 and CDR2 are SGHNT and YYREEE (reference sequence). With 1 base removed from V and 4 bases from J, the gap between germline ends came to 8 bases. This CDR3 contains 14 residues. Written as DNA, the CDR3 is TGTGCCAGCAGCTTGTTTAGCGTCACCGGGGAGCTGTTTTTT. This encodes CASSLFSVTGELFF. The whole variable domain, filled in from reference TRBV5-4 and TRBJ2-2, reads ETGVTQSPTHLIKTRGQQVTLRCSSQSGHNTVSWYQQALGQGPQFIFQYYREEENGRGNFPPRFSGLQFPNYSSELNVNALELDDSALYLCASSLFSVTGELFFGEGSRLTVL.

This clonotype was counted ten times or more. The chain employs TRBV7-2 and TRBJ2-7; D possibly corresponds to TRBD2 (6 bases). The length of the CDR3 is 13 residues. Deletions cut 0 bases from V and 4 bases from J, with 7 bases between. Germline V gene data show CDR1 as SGHTA and CDR2 as FQGNSA. The chain's CDR3 is CASSLAEGYEQYF. CDR3 sequence (DNA): TGTGCCAGCAGCTTAGCGGAGGGGTACGAGCAGTACTTC.

This clonotype was found a few times. The chain combines TRBV20-1 with TRBJ2-1; weak D call: TRBD2 (6 bases). V lost 5 bases to trimming and J lost 7 bases, with 18 bases between them. The CDR3 is 14 amino acids. CDR1 and CDR2 (germline): DFQATT, SNEGSKA (reference sequence). The CDR3 nucleotides read TGCAGTGCTCAGGAGGGGACTTCCTCAAATGAGCAGTTCTTC. This codes for CSAQEGTSSNEQFF.

This clonotype was seen a few times. V gene TRBV19 combines with J gene TRBJ2-1; no reliable D call. CDR1 and CDR2 (germline): LNHDA, SQIVND (reference sequence). Trimming left V 7 bases short and J 5 bases short, with 12 bases between. This CDR3 has 13 amino acids. As DNA, the CDR3 is TGTGCCAGTAACGCCGAGAGACACAATGAGCAGTTCTTC. Encoded protein: CASNAERHNEQFF.

This chain uses TRBV7-2 with TRBJ1-2; no reliable D call. V was trimmed by 1 base and J by 7 bases, leaving 16 bases between them. Germline V CDR1 and CDR2: SGHTA, FQGNSA. The CDR3 has 15 amino acids. CDR3 sequence (DNA): TGTGCCAGCAGCTTAGAGCCCCGAGCTACTGGTGGCTACACCTTC. This sequence encodes CASSLEPRATGGYTF.

A word on this clonotype: An end of the junction differs from the germline gene, which may be a read error. V usage is TRBV19 and J usage is TRBJ2-7, with TRBD2 matching over 13 bases. Germline V gene data show CDR1 as LNHDA and CDR2 as SQIVND (reference sequence). This CDR3 is 18 amino acids long. This chain's CDR3 is CACSHPPGTSGTAYEQYF. The CDR3 bases are TGTGCCTGTAGCCATCCCCCTGGGACTAGCGGGACCGCCTACGAGCAGTACTTC. Using reference TRBV19 and TRBJ2-7 for the parts outside the CDR3, the full variable domain is DGGITQSPKYLFRKEGQNVTLSCEQNLNHDAMYWYRQDPGQGLRLIYYSQIVNDFQKGDIAEGYSVSREKKESFPLTVTSAQKNPTAFYLCACSHPPGTSGTAYEQYFGPGTRLTVT.